The 3 T cell receptor beta chains reported below all come from one sample, sequenced in a study of identical twins. From the 5' RACE reads, TCRdb called clonotypes with MiXCR, one entry per CDR3 protein. The repertoire includes about 700,000 distinct CDR3 sequences, roughly 6.2% of them detected once, and around 1.9% sits in the top ten. The sequenced material came from naive T cells sorted from blood. These receptors were obtained from a young man in good health.

V and J are TRBV18 and TRBJ2-6; the match to TRBD1 covers 8 bases. Germline V lookup: CDR1 KGHSH, CDR2 LQKENI. CDR3 length equals 18 residues. V trimming: 4 bases; J trimming: 4 bases; junction bases outside the gene matches: 12. The CDR3 DNA sequence: TGTGCCAGCTCACACGGGTCCCAGGGGGCTTCGGGGGCCAACGTCCTGACTTTC. This sequence encodes CASSHGSQGASGANVLTF.

This clonotype was detected ten times or more. The chain links TRBV20-1 to TRBJ2-3, with 11 bases that match TRBD2. The junction had 5 bases not matched to a gene; V was cut back by 2 bases and J by 4 bases. The length of the CDR3 is 15 residues. CDR1 is DFQATT and CDR2 is SNEGSKA in the germline V gene (reference sequence). The CDR3 coding sequence is TGCAGTGCTAGAACACTAGCGGGAGATGCAGATACGCAGTATTTT. Protein: CSARTLAGDADTQYF.

The table lists this clonotype with many counts. This sequence joins TRBV12-3 or TRBV12-4 and TRBJ2-6, with D tentatively TRBD1 (6 bases). This CDR3 comprises 17 residues. Trimming took 5 bases from V and 0 from J, leaving 14 bases between them. The CDR3 is CASSETGPGSGANVLTF. CDR3 bases: TGTGCCAGCAGTGAAACAGGGCCAGGCTCTGGGGCCAACGTCCTGACTTTC.